The 18 T cell receptor beta chains in this list originate from one sample, sequenced in a study of blood T cell repertoires in COVID-19. Measured with immunoSEQ multiplex PCR; TCRdb has only the in-frame clones, and not every one. The profile covers some 180,000 clones, with roughly 83% appearing a single time and around 7% taken by the ten largest. The sample was peripheral blood. These receptors originate from a woman between 35 and 50 years old with COVID-19, enrolled during active disease.

The chain employs TRBV6-4 and TRBJ2-2; 7 bases are a match to TRBD1. J was trimmed by 1 base and V by 0 bases; bases with no gene match: 2. From germline, CDR1 is MRHNA and CDR2 SNTAGT. The CDR3 loop spans 16 amino acids. The CDR3 DNA follows: TGTGCCAGCAGTGACTCCAACAGGGGGAACACCGGGGAGCTGTTTTTT. It translates to CASSDSNRGNTGELFF.

The CDR3 nucleotides read TGTGCCAGCAGCTTGGCCACACCCCCCTACGAGCAGTACTTC. Protein sequence: CASSLATPPYEQYF. The chain recombines TRBV5-4 with TRBJ2-7; D gene unclear. This CDR3 spans 14 amino acids. Per germline, CDR1 SGHNT and CDR2 YYREEE (reference sequence). V lost 0 bases and J 2 bases, leaving 9 bases between the germline ends.

This chain links TRBV10-1 with TRBJ2-1; 7 bases are a match to TRBD1. V lost 3 bases and J lost 3; bases outside the gene matches: 2. CDR1 is WNHNN and CDR2 is SYGVQD in the germline V gene (reference sequence). This CDR3 is built from 14 residues. In DNA form, the CDR3 reads TGCGCCAGCAGTGAACAGGGGTACTACAATGAGCAGTTCTTC. Encoded protein: CASSEQGYYNEQFF.

The table lists this clone with a count of one. The V gene is TRBV5-1, the J gene TRBJ1-2; tentatively, D is TRBD1 (6 bases). V was cut by 2 bases and J by 5 bases, with 13 bases left in between. Germline V gene sequence: CDR1 SGHRS, CDR2 YFSETQ. This CDR3 is built from 14 residues. CDR3 protein: CASSFEATGYGYTF. CDR3 nucleotides: TGCGCCAGCAGCTTCGAAGCAACAGGGTATGGCTACACCTTC.

The rearrangement uses TRBV9 and TRBJ1-2, with no clear D. With 4 bases removed from V and 5 bases from J, the gap between germline ends came to 6 bases. Looked up from germline, CDR1 is SGDLS and CDR2 is YYNGEE. CDR3 length equals 11 residues. DNA of the CDR3: TGTGCCAGCAGCTCACGGTATGGCTACACCTTC. Amino acids: CASSSRYGYTF.

V usage is TRBV6-4 and J usage is TRBJ2-1, with 7 bases fitting TRBD2. This CDR3 spans 15 amino acids. From germline, CDR1 is MRHNA and CDR2 SNTAGT. The junction had 7 bases not matched to a gene; V was cut back by 2 bases and J by 6 bases. This CDR3 is CASSDGRDTINEQFF. The CDR3 coding sequence is TGTGCCAGCAGTGACGGGAGGGATACGATCAATGAGCAGTTCTTC.

The genes are TRBV9 and TRBJ2-3; D is possibly TRBD1 (5 bases). This CDR3 region has 15 residues. Germline CDR1 SGDLS, CDR2 YYNGEE. V lost 0 bases and J 2 bases, leaving 10 bases between the germline ends. CDR3 protein: CASSVVQGYTDTQYF. For the CDR3, the DNA is TGTGCCAGCAGCGTAGTTCAGGGATACACAGATACGCAGTATTTT.

This clone has a single count. This chain joins TRBV28 and TRBJ1-6; 9 nucleotides match TRBD1. The J segment lost 8 bases and the V segment lost 4 bases, leaving 3 bases of the junction unmatched. CDR3 length: 14 residues. Germline V CDR1 and CDR2: MDHEN, SYDVKM. CDR3 DNA sequence: TGTGCCAGCAGTTCCGGGACAGGGTATTCACCCCTCCACTTT. This encodes CASSSGTGYSPLHF.

This clone was picked up one time. This chain uses TRBV7-9 with TRBJ1-5; D is unresolved. V dropped 3 bases and J dropped 7 bases, with 7 bases sitting between them. In germline, CDR1 is SEHNR, CDR2 FQNEAQ (reference sequence). CDR3 size: 12 residues. The CDR3 protein is CASSFREQPQHF. CDR3 sequence (DNA): TGTGCCAGCAGCTTTCGGGAGCAGCCCCAGCATTTT.

This sequence joins TRBV14 and TRBJ1-2, with TRBD1 matching 7 bases. The ends lost 9 bases at V and 10 bases at J; junction bases unmatched: 14. CDR3 length: 13 amino acids. Germline values: CDR1 SGHDN, CDR2 FVKESK. The CDR3 sequence: CASNSGGGRDYTF. The CDR3 DNA sequence: TGTGCCAGTAATTCAGGAGGGGGCCGGGACTACACCTTC.

The chain is built from TRBV7-8 and TRBJ1-5; D might be TRBD1 (6 bases). Per the germline V gene, CDR1 is SGHVS and CDR2 is FQNEAQ. V was cut by 5 bases and J by 6 bases, with 14 bases left in between. The CDR3 is made up of 14 amino acids. This CDR3 reads CASSPGVLGQPQHF. The DNA for the CDR3 is TGTGCCAGCAGCCCAGGGGTTTTGGGTCAGCCCCAGCATTTT.

V and J are TRBV6-5 and TRBJ2-2; TRBD2 is a possible D gene (5 bases). The CDR3 has 16 residues. Germline-derived CDR1 and CDR2 are MNHEY and SVGAGI. Trimming stripped 2 bases from V and 0 bases from J, with 10 bases between. The CDR3 nucleotides read TGTGCCAGCAGTTACGTTCCGGGGTCGAACACCGGGGAGCTGTTTTTT. Translating it yields CASSYVPGSNTGELFF.

This clone was observed once. This chain uses TRBV6-4 with TRBJ2-3; possibly TRBD2 for D (6 bases). Trimming removed 6 bases at V and 4 bases at J, with 14 bases between. The CDR3 is made up of 14 amino acids. Germline CDR1 and CDR2: MRHNA and SNTAGT. The CDR3 is CASSPRRGADTQYF. For the CDR3, the DNA is TGTGCCAGCAGCCCTAGGCGGGGTGCAGATACGCAGTATTTT.

The chain combines TRBV29-1 with TRBJ1-2, with D perhaps matching TRBD1 (6 bases). The CDR3 has 12 residues. Germline V CDR1 and CDR2: SQVTM, ANQGSEA. Trimming shortened V by 7 bases and J by 4 bases, and 13 bases separated the two germline ends. CDR3 region: CSGLGAGYGYTF. CDR3 in DNA: TGCAGCGGACTGGGGGCTGGCTATGGCTACACCTTC.

The rearrangement uses TRBV18 and TRBJ1-6, with D tentatively TRBD1 (5 bases). CDR3 length equals 21 residues. Trimming removed 1 base at V and 5 bases at J, with 27 bases between. Per germline, CDR1 KGHSH and CDR2 LQKENI. CDR3 nucleotides: TGTGCCAGCTCACCACTCGGCGCGACAGCTCCCGACCGGCCTAATAATTCACCCCTCCACTTT. Protein: CASSPLGATAPDRPNNSPLHF. The full variable domain, its missing parts supplied by reference TRBV18 and TRBJ1-6, is NAGVMQNPRHLVRRRGQEARLRCSPMKGHSHVYWYRQLPEEGLKFMVYLQKENIIDESGMPKERFSAEFPKEGPSILRIQQVVRGDSAAYFCASSPLGATAPDRPNNSPLHFGNGTRLTVT.

The table lists this clone with a few counts. The chain employs TRBV11-3 and TRBJ2-3; TRBD2 is a possible D gene (6 bases). The CDR3 extends over 15 amino acids. Looked up from germline, CDR1 is SGHNT and CDR2 is YENEEA. The ends were cut back, 2 bases at V and 4 bases at J, with 13 bases in the middle. DNA of the CDR3: TGTGCCAGCAGCTTAAGGCGGGATAGTTCAGATACGCAGTATTTT. Protein product: CASSLRRDSSDTQYF.

This chain connects TRBV15 to TRBJ1-5; D is uncertain. The V gene lost 3 bases and the J gene lost 2 bases, with 5 bases spanning the gap. The CDR3 has 13 amino acids. From germline, CDR1 is LNHNV and CDR2 YYDKDF (reference sequence). CDR3 coding DNA: TGTGCCACCAGCAGCGGAGGCAATCAGCCCCAGCATTTT. As protein: CATSSGGNQPQHF.

The J gene is TRBJ1-1, the V gene TRBV19; tentative D call: TRBD1 (5 bases). The CDR3 consists of 13 residues. V was shortened by 5 bases and J by 6 bases, with 13 bases between the two germline ends. Germline V gene lookup returns CDR1 LNHDA and CDR2 SQIVND (reference sequence). CDR3 residues: CASSGGGSAEAFF. CDR3 nucleotides: TGTGCCAGTAGTGGGGGAGGGAGCGCTGAAGCTTTCTTT.